This TCR beta chain was documented in a study of T cell changes during pregnancy in multiple sclerosis. TCRdb keeps only in-frame clones here, not all; method: immunoSEQ multiplex PCR. The sample contains around 24,000 clones, 80% to 90% of which appear only once. The receptor comes from a female donor in good health, enrolled as a control in a pregnancy study. Material: CD8+ T cells from peripheral blood mononuclear cells, obtained in the first trimester of pregnancy.

The CDR3 coding sequence is TGCGCCAGCAGCCAAGGACTAGCTAGTTGGGATACGCAGTATTTT. It yields the protein CASSQGLASWDTQYF. This sequence joins TRBV4-1 and TRBJ2-3; 7 bases map to TRBD2. The CDR3 runs 15 residues. Germline trimming cut 1 base from V and 6 bases from J; bases unmatched to any gene: 7. Germline CDR1 MGHRA, CDR2 YSYEKL.